These 16 T cell receptor beta chains came from one sample sequenced in a study of T cells expressing NK-cell markers. No DNA is given; TCRdb re-called the 5' RACE reads and lists each CDR3 protein once. In all, the sample yields some 460,000 distinct CDR3 sequences. Sequenced: blood T cells: a sorted CD56 or NKG2C T cell subset, CD4+ or CD8+ T cells, or bulk PBMC T cells (not recorded which). The origin of the receptors is a woman in her forties or fifties in good health.

V and J are TRBV3-1 and TRBJ2-1; absent DNA, TCRdb's TRBD1 call cannot be checked. The CDR3 runs to 12 residues. Germline assignment: CDR1 LGHDT and CDR2 YNNKEL (reference sequence). This CDR3 is CASSASGTGGFF.

The J gene is TRBJ2-1, the V gene TRBV14; TCRdb reports TRBD2, a call that lacks DNA to check it against. This CDR3 has 15 amino acids. In germline, CDR1 is SGHDN, CDR2 FVKESK. CDR3 loop: CASSQDSGSRWEQFF.

The chain has TRBV27 and TRBJ1-2; TCRdb outputs TRBD1, but without DNA this stays unchecked. The germline V gene has CDR1 MNHEY and CDR2 SMNVEV (reference sequence). This CDR3 region has 14 residues. CDR3 amino acids: CASRRRTDNYGYTF.

The chain uses TRBV4-1 and TRBJ2-1; with no DNA, the TCRdb D assignment of TRBD1 cannot be verified. The length of the CDR3 is 17 residues. Germline V gene data show CDR1 as MGHRA and CDR2 as YSYEKL. The CDR3 spells CASSQTTGTGVQNEQFF.

V and J are TRBV24-1 and TRBJ2-1; TCRdb names TRBD1, which stays unverified in the absence of DNA. The CDR3 contains 17 residues. The germline gives CDR1 KGHDR, CDR2 SFDVKD. CDR3 amino acids: CATSDRTAGRSYNEQFF.

The chain carries TRBV10-3 and TRBJ2-2; with no DNA, the TCRdb D assignment of TRBD2 cannot be verified. CDR3 length equals 16 residues. CDR1 ENHRY and CDR2 SYGVKD come from the germline V gene. The CDR3 spells CAISGSGLTNTGELFF.

The V gene is TRBV4-1, the J gene TRBJ2-3. The CDR3 totals 15 residues. Looked up from germline, CDR1 is MGHRA and CDR2 is YSYEKL. The CDR3 region is CASSQDRVFTDTQYF.

CDR3 loop: CASSFWTGGRQETQYF. The chain combines TRBV12-3 or TRBV12-4 with TRBJ2-5; no DNA is available, so the TRBD1 call from TCRdb remains unchecked. The CDR3 runs to 16 residues.

V and J are TRBV7-8 and TRBJ2-1; the D call of TRBD1 rests on TCRdb alone, since no DNA is present to check it. Germline V gene data show CDR1 as SGHVS and CDR2 as FQNEAQ. The CDR3 totals 17 residues. The CDR3 region is CASSLNIFGTGRNEQFF.

The V gene is TRBV12-3 or TRBV12-4, the J gene TRBJ2-1; TCRdb's D call of TRBD2 is untestable without DNA. This CDR3 has 14 residues. CDR3 sequence reads: CASQTAGKGNEQFF.

The chain recombines TRBV4-2 with TRBJ2-2. Germline V gene lookup returns CDR1 LGHNA and CDR2 YNFKEQ. The CDR3 covers 17 residues. CDR3 amino acids: CASSQDLVRLYTGELFF.

The chain joins TRBV5-1 to TRBJ1-1; the D call of TRBD1 rests on TCRdb alone, since no DNA is present to check it. CDR3 length: 14 amino acids. The germline CDR1 and CDR2 sequences are SGHRS and YFSETQ. The CDR3 reads CASSFGGGRTEAFF.

This chain connects TRBV20-1 to TRBJ1-4; TCRdb selects TRBD1, and the lack of DNA leaves this call unchecked. Looked up from germline, CDR1 is DFQATT and CDR2 is SNEGSKA (reference sequence). The CDR3 has 15 amino acids. CDR3 loop: CSASPPGRRMEKLFF.

The V and J genes are TRBV20-1 and TRBJ1-1; checking the TCRdb D call of TRBD1 is not possible without DNA. CDR1 is DFQATT and CDR2 is SNEGSKA in the germline V gene (reference sequence). The CDR3 length is 16 residues. Here the CDR3 reads CSARDRTGGRLTEAFF.

The chain is built from TRBV18 and TRBJ1-4. This CDR3 has 15 residues. Germline V lookup: CDR1 KGHSH, CDR2 LQKENI. CDR3 loop: CASSPDTIQNEKLFF.

The V call is TRBV3-1, the J call TRBJ2-3. Germline V lookup: CDR1 LGHDT, CDR2 YNNKEL (reference sequence). The CDR3 is 18 residues long. CDR3 sequence: CASSQVWATTRSTDTQYF.